This TCR beta chain derives from a study of cytomegalovirus exposure and HLA in healthy donors. CDR3 length equals 15 residues. With V trimmed by 2 bases and J by 4 bases, 7 bases remained unmatched. The germline CDR1 and CDR2 sequences are LNHDA and SQIVND (reference sequence). The PCR used 60 Vbeta and 13 Jbeta primers. Sequencing used immunoSEQ multiplex PCR; TCRdb keeps in-frame clones, though not all of them. The top ten clones hold more than 3% of a sample with some 140,000 clones, 70% to 80% of them seen once. The study's findings and limits: Among TCR beta chains, those listed as cytomegalovirus-associated numbered over 150. A few chains tied to CMV proved CMV antigen-specific in vitro. With later analysis, a missense DCLRE1C variant became linked to TCR beta V- and J-gene trimming.

A remark on this clone: The target antigen is unknown.

Sequences were obtained from PBMCs. The TCR originated in a female donor in good health and CMV-seronegative. The J gene is TRBJ2-7, the V gene TRBV19, with 8 positions matching TRBD1. CDR3 sequence reads: CASSIRTGTSYEQYF. The CDR3 DNA is TGTGCCAGTAGTATAAGGACAGGGACCTCGTACGAGCAGTACTTC. Full variable domain (rest looked up from reference TRBV19 and TRBJ2-7): DGGITQSPKYLFRKEGQNVTLSCEQNLNHDAMYWYRQDPGQGLRLIYYSQIVNDFQKGDIAEGYSVSREKKESFPLTVTSAQKNPTAFYLCASSIRTGTSYEQYFGPGTRLTVT.